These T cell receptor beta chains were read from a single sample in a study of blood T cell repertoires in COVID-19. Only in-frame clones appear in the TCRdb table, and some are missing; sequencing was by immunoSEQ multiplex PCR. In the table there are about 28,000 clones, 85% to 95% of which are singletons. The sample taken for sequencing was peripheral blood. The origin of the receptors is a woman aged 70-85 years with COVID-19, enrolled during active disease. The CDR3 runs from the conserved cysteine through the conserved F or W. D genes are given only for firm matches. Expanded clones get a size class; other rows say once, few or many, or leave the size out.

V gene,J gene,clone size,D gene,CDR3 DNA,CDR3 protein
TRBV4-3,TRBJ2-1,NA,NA,TGCGCCAGCAGCCAAGATCCTAGCATAAATGAGCAGTTCTTC,CASSQDPSINEQFF
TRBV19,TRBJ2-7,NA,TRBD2,TGTGCCAGTAGTCCCAGAGGACTAGCGGGAACCTACGAGCAGTACTTC,CASSPRGLAGTYEQYF
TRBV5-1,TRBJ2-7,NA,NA,TGCGCCAGCAGCTTGGAGGGGGAGTGGTCCTACGAGCAGTACTTC,CASSLEGEWSYEQYF
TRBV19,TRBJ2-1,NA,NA,TGTGCCAGTAGTACCCCGGGGCAGGGGAAGTTCTTC,CASSTPGQGKFF
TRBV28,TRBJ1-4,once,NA,TGTGCCAGCAGCCCGACGCTGGTGGACAGACTGTTTTTT,CASSPTLVDRLFF
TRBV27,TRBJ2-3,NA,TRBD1,TGTGCCAGCAGTTTAATCCCGGGGACAGGGGACAAGGATACGCAGTATTTT,CASSLIPGTGDKDTQYF
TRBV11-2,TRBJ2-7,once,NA,TGTGCCAGCACCAAACTGGAGATGTCCTACGAGCAGTACTTC,CASTKLEMSYEQYF
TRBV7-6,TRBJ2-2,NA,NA,TGTGCCAGCAGCCTGATGACAGGGAACACCGGGGAGCTGTTTTTT,CASSLMTGNTGELFF
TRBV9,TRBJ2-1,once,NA,TGTGCCAGCAGCGTGAACCCCGAGGGTCAGGCTGAGCAGTTCTTC,CASSVNPEGQAEQFF
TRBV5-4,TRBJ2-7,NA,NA,TGTGCCAGCAGCTGGCTGACCGGGACTGTATCCTACGAGCAGTACTTC,CASSWLTGTVSYEQYF
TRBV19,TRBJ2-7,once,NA,TGTGCCAGTAGTCCTCCGGGACAAACATTGGGTACCCGGCAGTACTTC,CASSPPGQTLGTRQYF
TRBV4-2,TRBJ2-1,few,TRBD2,TGTGCCAGCAGCCAAGATTCGGGAGGGCCCTGGAATGAGCAGTTCTTC,CASSQDSGGPWNEQFF
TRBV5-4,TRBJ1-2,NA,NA,TGTGCCAGCAGCTTGGAGGGCGGGCTTCTCTATGGCTACACCTTC,CASSLEGGLLYGYTF
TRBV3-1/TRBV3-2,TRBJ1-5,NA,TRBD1,TGTGCCAGCAGCCTCGGGACAGGGGTTCAGCCCCAGCATTTT,CASSLGTGVQPQHF
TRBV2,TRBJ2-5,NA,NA,TGTGCCAGCCGGGACGGGGCGGGGACAGAGACCCAGTACTTC,CASRDGAGTETQYF
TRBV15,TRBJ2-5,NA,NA,TGTGCCACCAGCAGAGACCGGGGGAGGGAGACCCAGTACTTC,CATSRDRGRETQYF
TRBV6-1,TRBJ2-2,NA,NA,TGTGCCAGCAGTGACTGGGTCCGGGTCGACACCGGGGAGCTGTTTTTT,CASSDWVRVDTGELFF